In its sample, the clone carrying this T cell receptor beta chain was seen many times. V lost 7 bases, J lost 2 bases, and 11 bases stayed unmatched. The V gene's germline CDR1 is MNHNS and CDR2 SASEGT. The CDR3 runs 16 residues. From the reads, TCRdb called clonotypes with MiXCR, one entry per CDR3 protein. The table lists 510,000 or so distinct CDR3 sequences, around a quarter of them singletons, with under 15% in the top ten. This record belongs to a study of T cell repertoires in cytomegalovirus infection. The receptor was derived from a human donor in good health (CMV status not recorded). Some clones in this sample may be carry-over from other donors' samples. The specimen was PBMCs. This chain uses TRBV6-1 with TRBJ2-7; the match to TRBD1 covers 10 bases. Here the CDR3 reads CASKLHRDRGAYEQYF. The CDR3, as DNA: TGTGCCAGCAAACTACACCGGGACAGGGGAGCCTACGAGCAGTACTTC.